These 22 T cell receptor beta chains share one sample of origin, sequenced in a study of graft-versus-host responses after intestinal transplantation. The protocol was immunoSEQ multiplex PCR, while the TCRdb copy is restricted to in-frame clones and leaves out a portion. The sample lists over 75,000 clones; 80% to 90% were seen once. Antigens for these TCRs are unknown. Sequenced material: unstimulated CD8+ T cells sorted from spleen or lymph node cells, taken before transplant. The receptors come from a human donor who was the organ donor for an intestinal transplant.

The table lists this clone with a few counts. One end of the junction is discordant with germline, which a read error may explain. The chain's CDR3 is CASSSLFDLDGYTF. CDR3 nucleotides: TGTGCCAGCAGTTCATTGTTTGATTTAGATGGCTACACCTTC. The chain employs TRBV10-3 and TRBJ1-2; D is uncertain. CDR1 is ENHRY and CDR2 is SYGVKD in the germline V gene. There are 14 residues in the CDR3.

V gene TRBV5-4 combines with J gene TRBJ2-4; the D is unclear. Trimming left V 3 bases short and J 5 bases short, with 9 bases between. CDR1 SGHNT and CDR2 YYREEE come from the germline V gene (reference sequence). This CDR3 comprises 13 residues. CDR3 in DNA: TGTGCCAGCAGCTCGGCGACCGAAAACATTCAGTACTTC. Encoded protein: CASSSATENIQYF. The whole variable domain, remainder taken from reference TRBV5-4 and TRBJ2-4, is ETGVTQSPTHLIKTRGQQVTLRCSSQSGHNTVSWYQQALGQGPQFIFQYYREEENGRGNFPPRFSGLQFPNYSSELNVNALELDDSALYLCASSSATENIQYFGAGTRLSVL.

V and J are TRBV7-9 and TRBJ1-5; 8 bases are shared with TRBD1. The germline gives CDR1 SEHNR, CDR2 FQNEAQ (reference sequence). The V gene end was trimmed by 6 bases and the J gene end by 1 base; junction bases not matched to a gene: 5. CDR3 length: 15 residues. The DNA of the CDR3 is TGTGCCAGCAGTTCGGACAGGGCCAGCAATCAGCCCCAGCATTTT. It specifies CASSSDRASNQPQHF.

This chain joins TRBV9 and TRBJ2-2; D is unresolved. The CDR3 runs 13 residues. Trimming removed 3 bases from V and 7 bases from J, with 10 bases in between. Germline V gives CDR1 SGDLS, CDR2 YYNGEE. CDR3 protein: CASSASTVGELFF. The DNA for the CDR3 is TGTGCCAGCAGCGCCTCGACGGTCGGGGAGCTGTTTTTT.

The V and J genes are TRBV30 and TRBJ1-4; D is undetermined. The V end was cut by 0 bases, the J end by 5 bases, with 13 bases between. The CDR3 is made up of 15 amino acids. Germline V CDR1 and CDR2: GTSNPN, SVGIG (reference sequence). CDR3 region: CAWSVQLGSNEKLFF. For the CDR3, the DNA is TGTGCCTGGAGTGTACAATTGGGTTCCAATGAAAAACTGTTTTTT. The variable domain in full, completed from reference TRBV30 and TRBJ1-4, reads SQTIHQWPATLVQPVGSPLSLECTVEGTSNPNLYWYRQAAGRGLQLLFYSVGIGQISSEVPQNLSASRPQDRQFILSSKKLLLSDSGFYLCAWSVQLGSNEKLFFGSGTQLSVL.

CDR3 bases: TGTGCCAGCAGTTTGAGGGACACCGGGGAGCTGTTTTTT. Encoded protein: CASSLRDTGELFF. The chain carries TRBV27 and TRBJ2-2, with D possibly matching TRBD2 (5 bases). Per the germline V gene, CDR1 is MNHEY and CDR2 is SMNVEV (reference sequence). This CDR3 comprises 13 residues. The V and J ends lost 3 bases and 3 bases respectively, with 5 bases between them.

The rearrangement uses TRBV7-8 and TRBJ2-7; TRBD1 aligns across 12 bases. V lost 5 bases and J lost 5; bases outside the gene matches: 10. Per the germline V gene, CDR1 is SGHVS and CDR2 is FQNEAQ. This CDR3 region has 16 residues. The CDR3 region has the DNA TGTGCCAGCAGCACCCGGGACAGGGGGCCGGTGAACGAGCAGTACTTC. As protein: CASSTRDRGPVNEQYF.

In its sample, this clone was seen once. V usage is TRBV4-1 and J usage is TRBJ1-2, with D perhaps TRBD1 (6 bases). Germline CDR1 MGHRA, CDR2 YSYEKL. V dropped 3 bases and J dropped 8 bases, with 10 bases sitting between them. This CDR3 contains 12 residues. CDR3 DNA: TGCGCCAGCAGCCAGGGGGCGGGAGGCTACACCTTC. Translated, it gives CASSQGAGGYTF.

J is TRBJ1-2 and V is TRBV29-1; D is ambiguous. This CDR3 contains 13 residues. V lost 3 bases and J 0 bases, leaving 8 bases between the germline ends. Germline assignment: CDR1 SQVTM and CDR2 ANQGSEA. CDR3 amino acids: CSVDGGPNYGYTF. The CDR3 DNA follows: TGCAGCGTTGATGGTGGGCCTAACTATGGCTACACCTTC.

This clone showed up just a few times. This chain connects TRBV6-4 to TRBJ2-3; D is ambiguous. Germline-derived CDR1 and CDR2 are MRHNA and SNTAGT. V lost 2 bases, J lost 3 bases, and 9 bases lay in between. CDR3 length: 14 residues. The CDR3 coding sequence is TGTGCCAGCAGTGACGGGCAGGATACAGATACGCAGTATTTT. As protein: CASSDGQDTDTQYF.

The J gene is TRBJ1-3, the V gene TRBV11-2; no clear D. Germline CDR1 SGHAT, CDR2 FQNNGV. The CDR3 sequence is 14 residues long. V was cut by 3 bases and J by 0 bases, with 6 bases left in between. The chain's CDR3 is CASSLVGSGNTIYF. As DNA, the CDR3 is TGTGCCAGCAGCTTGGTAGGCTCTGGAAACACCATATATTTT. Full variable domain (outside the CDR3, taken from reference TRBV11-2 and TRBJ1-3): EAGVAQSPRYKIIEKRQSVAFWCNPISGHATLYWYQQILGQGPKLLIQFQNNGVVDDSQLPKDRFSAERLKGVDSTLKIQPAKLEDSAVYLCASSLVGSGNTIYFGEGSWLTVV.

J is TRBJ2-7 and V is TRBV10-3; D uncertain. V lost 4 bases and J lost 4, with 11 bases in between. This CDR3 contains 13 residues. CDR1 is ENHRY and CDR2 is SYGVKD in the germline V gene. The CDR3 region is CAISGGIIYEQYF. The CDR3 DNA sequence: TGTGCCATCAGTGGTGGGATTATTTACGAGCAGTACTTC.

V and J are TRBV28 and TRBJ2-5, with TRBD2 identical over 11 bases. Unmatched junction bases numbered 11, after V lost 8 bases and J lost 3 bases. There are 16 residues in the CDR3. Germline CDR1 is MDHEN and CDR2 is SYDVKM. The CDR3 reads CASLAGGPPSKETQYF. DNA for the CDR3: TGTGCCAGCTTAGCGGGGGGGCCCCCGAGTAAAGAGACCCAGTACTTC.

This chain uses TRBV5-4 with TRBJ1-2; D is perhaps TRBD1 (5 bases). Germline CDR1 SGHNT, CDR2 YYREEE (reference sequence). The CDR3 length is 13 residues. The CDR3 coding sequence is TGTGCAGCTGGACAAAACGAAGGGTATGGCTACACCTTC. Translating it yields CAAGQNEGYGYTF.

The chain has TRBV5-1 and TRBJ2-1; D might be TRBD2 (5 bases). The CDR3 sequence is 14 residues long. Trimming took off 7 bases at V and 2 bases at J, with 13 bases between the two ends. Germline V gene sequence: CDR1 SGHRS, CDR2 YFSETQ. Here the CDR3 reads CASAPGKTYNEQFF. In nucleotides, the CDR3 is TGCGCCAGCGCTCCCGGGAAGACCTACAATGAGCAGTTCTTC.

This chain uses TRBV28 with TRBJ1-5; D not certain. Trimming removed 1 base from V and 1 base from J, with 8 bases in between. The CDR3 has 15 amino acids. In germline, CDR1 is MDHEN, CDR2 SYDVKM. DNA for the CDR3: TGTGCCAGCAGTTTATTTAGAGGGAGCAATCAGCCCCAGCATTTT. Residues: CASSLFRGSNQPQHF.

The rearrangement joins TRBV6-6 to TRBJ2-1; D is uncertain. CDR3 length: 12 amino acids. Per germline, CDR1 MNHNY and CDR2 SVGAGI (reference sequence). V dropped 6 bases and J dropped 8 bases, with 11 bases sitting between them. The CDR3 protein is CASRDGGDEQFF. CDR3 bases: TGTGCCAGCAGAGACGGTGGGGATGAGCAGTTCTTC.

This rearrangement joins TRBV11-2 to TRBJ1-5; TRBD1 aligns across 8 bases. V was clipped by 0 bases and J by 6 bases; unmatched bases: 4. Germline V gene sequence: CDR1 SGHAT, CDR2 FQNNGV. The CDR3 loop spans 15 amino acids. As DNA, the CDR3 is TGTGCCAGCAGCTTAGATGGACAGGGAGTTCAGCCCCAGCATTTT. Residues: CASSLDGQGVQPQHF.

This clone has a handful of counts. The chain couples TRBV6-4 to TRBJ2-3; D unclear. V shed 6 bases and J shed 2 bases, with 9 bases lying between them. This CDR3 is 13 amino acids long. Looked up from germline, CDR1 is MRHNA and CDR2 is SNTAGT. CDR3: CASSSSATDTQYF. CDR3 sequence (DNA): TGTGCCAGCAGCTCCTCTGCCACAGATACGCAGTATTTT.

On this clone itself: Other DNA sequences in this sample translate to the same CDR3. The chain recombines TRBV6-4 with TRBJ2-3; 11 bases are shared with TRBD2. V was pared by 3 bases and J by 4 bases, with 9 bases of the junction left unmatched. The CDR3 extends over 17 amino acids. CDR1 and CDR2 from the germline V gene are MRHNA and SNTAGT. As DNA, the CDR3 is TGTGCCAGCAGTGATTCCACTAGCGGGGGTGGGGCAGATACGCAGTATTTT. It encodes CASSDSTSGGGADTQYF.

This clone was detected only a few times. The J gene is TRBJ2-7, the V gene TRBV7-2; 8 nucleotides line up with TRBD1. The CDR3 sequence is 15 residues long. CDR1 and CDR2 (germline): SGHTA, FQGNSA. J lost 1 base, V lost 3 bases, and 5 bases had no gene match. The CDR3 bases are TGTGCCAGCAGCTTCGACAGGGGAGGATCCTACGAGCAGTACTTC. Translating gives CASSFDRGGSYEQYF.

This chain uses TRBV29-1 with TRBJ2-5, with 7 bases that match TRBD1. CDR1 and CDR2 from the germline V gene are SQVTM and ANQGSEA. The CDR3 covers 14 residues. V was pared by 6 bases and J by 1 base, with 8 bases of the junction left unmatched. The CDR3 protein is CSVVGRDSQETQYF. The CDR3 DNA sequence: TGCAGCGTGGTCGGCCGGGACAGCCAAGAGACCCAGTACTTC.